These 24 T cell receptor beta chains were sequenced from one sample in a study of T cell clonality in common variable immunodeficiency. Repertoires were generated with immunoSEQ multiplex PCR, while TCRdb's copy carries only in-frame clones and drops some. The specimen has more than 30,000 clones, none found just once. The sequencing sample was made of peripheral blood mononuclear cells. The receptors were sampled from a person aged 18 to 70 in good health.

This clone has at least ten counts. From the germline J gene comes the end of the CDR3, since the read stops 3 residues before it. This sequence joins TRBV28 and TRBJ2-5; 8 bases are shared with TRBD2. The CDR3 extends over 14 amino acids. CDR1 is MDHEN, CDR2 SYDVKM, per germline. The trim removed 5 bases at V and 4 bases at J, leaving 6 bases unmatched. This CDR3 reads CASSHGLAGETQYF. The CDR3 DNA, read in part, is TGTGCCAGCAGTCACGGACTAGCTGGAGAGACC.

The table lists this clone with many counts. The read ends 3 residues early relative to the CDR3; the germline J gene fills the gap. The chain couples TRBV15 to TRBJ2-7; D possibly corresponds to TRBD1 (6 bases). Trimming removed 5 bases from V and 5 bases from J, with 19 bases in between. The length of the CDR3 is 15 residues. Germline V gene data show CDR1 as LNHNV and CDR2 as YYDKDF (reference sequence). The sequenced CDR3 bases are TGTGCCACCAGCTCTGAAGGACAGTTAGACAACGAG. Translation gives CATSSEGQLDNE. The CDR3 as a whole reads CATSSEGQLDNEQYF.

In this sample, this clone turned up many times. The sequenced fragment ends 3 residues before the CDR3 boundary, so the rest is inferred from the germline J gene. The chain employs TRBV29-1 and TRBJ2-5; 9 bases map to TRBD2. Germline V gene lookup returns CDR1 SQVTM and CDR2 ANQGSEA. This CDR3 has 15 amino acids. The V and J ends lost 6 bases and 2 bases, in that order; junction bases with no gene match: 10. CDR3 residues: CSVLMAGGSQETQYF. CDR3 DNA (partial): TGCAGCGTCCTCATGGCGGGGGGGTCACAAGAGACC.

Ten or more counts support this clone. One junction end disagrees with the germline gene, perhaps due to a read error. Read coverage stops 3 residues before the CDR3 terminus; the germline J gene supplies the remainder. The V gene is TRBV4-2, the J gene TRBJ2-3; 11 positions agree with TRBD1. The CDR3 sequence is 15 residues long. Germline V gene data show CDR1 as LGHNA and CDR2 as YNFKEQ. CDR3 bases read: TGCGCCAGCAGTTCCCGGGGACAGGGGGCAGATACG. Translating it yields CASSSRGQGADT. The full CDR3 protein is CASSSRGQGADTQYF.

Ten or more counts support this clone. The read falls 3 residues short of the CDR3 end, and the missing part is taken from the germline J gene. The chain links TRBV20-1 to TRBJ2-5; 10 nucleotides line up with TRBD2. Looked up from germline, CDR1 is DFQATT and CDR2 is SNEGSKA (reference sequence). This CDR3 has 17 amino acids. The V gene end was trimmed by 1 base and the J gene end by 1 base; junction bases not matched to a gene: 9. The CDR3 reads CSARGGVLAGTQETQYF. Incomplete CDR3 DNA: TGCAGTGCTAGAGGGGGGGTACTAGCGGGGACCCAAGAGACC.

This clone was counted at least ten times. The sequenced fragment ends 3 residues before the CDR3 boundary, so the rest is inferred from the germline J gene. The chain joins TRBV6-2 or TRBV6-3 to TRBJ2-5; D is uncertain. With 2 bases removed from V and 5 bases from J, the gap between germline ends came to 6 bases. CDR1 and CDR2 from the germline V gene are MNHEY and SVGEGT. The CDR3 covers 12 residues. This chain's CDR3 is CASSYLRETQYF. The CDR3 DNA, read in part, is TGTGCCAGCAGTTACCTCAGGGAGACC.

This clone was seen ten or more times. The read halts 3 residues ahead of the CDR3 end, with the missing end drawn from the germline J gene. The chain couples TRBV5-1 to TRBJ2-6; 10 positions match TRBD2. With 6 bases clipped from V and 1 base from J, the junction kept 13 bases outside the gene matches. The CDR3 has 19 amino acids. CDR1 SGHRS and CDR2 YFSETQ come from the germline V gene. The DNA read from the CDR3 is TGCGCCAGCACGTTAATAGCGGGGGGACCGAGTTCTGGGGCCAACGTC. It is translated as CASTLIAGGPSSGANV. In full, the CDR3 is CASTLIAGGPSSGANVLTF.

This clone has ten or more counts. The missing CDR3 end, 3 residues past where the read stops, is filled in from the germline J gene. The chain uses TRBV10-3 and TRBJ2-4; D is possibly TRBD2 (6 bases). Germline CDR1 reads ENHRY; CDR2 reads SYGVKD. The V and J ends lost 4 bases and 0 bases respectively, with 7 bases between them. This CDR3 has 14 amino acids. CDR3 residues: CAISAGLAKNIQYF. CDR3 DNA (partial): TGTGCCATCAGTGCGGGACTAGCCAAAAACATT.

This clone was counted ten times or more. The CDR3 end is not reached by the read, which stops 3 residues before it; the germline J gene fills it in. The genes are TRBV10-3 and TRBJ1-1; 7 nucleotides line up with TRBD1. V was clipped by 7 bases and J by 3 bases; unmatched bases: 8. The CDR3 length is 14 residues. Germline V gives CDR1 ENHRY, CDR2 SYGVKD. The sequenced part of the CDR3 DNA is TGTGCCATCATGAACAGGGGAGGTGACACTGAA. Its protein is CAIMNRGGDTE. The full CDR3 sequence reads CAIMNRGGDTEAFF.

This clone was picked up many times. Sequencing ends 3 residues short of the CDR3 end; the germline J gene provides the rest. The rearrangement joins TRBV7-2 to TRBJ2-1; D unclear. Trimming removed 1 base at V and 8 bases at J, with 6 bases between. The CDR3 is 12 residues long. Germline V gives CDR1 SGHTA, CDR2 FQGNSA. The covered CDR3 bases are TGTGCCAGCAGCTTAGATCCATATGAG. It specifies CASSLDPYE. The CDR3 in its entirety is CASSLDPYEQFF.

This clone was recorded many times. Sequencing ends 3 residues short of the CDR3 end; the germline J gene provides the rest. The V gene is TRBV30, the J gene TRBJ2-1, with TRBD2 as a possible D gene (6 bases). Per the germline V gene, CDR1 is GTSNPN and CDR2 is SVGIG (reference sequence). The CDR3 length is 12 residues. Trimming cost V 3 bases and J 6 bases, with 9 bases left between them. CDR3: CAWSRDFNEQFF. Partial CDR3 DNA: TGTGCCTGGAGCCGGGACTTCAATGAG.

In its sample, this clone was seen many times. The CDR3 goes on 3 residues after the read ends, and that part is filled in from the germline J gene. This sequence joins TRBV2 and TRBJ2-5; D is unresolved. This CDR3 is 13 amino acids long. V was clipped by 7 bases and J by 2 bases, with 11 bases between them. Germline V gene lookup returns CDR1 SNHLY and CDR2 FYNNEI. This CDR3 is CASTGDKQETQYF. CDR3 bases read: TGTGCCAGCACAGGAGACAAGCAAGAGACC. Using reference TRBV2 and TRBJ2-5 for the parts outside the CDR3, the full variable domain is EPEVTQTPSHQVTQMGQEVILRCVPISNHLYFYWYRQILGQKVEFLVSFYNNEISEKSEIFDDQFSVERPDGSNFTLKIRSTKLEDSAMYFCASTGDKQETQYFGPGTRLLVL.

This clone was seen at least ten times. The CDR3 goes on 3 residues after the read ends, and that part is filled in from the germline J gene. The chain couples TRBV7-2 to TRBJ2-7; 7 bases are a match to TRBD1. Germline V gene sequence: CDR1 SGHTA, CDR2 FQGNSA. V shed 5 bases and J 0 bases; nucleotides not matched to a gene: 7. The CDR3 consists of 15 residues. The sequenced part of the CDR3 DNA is TGTGCCAGCAGCATGTCCGGGACAGCCTCCTACGAG. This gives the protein CASSMSGTASYE. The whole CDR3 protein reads CASSMSGTASYEQYF.

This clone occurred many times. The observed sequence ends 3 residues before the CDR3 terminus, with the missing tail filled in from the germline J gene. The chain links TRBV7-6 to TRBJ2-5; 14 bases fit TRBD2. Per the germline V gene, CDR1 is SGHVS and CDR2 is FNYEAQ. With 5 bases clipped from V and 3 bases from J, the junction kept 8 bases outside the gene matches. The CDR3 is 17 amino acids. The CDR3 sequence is CASSARTSGGYKETQYF. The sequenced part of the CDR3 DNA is TGTGCCAGCAGCGCCCGGACTAGCGGGGGGTATAAAGAGACC.

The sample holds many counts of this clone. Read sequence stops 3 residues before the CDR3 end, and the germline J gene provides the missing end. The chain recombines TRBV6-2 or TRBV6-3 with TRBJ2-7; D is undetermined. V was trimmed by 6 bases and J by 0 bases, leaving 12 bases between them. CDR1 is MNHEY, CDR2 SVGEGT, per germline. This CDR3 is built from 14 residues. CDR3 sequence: CASRPRFLSYEQYF. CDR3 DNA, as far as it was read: TGTGCCAGCAGACCGAGGTTCCTCTCCTACGAG.

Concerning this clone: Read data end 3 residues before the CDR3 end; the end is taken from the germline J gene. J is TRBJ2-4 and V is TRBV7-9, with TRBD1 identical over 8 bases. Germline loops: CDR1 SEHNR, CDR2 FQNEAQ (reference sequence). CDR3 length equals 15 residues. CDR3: CASSPRQGRNYGQYF. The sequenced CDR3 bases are TGTGCCAGCAGCCCGAGACAGGGGCGGAACTATGGT.

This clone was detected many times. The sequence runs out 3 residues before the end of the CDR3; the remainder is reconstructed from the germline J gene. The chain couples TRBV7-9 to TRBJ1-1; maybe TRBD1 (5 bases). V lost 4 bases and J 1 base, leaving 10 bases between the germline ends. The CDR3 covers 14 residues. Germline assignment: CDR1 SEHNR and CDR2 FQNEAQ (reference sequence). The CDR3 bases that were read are TGTGCCAGCAGCTCCTCTGGGGCGAACACTGAA. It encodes CASSSSGANTE. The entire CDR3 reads CASSSSGANTEAFF.

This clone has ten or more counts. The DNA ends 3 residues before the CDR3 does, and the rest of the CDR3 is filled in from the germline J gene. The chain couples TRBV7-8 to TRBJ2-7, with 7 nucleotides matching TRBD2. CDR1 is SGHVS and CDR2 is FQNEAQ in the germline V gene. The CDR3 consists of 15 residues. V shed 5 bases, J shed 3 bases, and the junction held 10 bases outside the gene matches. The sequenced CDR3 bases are TGTGCCAGCAGCCCCTTGACGGGGGGATACTACGAG. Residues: CASSPLTGGYYE. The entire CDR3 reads CASSPLTGGYYEQYF.

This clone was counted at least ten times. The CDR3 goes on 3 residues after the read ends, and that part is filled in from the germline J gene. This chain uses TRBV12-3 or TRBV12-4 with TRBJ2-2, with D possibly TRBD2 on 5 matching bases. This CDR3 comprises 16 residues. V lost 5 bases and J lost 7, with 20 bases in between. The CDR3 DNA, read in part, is TGTGCCAGCAGTCCCACCGGGCCAAGCGGTAGCGGGGAG. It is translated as CASSPTGPSGSGE. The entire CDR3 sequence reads CASSPTGPSGSGELFF.

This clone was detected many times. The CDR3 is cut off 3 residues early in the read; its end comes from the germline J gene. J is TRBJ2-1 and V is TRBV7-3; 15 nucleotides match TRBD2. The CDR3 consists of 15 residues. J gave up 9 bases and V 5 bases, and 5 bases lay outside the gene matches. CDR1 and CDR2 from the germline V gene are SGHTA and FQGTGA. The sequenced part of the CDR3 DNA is TGTGCCAGCAGCCCAGGACTAGCGGGAGGGGGTGAG. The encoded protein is CASSPGLAGGGE. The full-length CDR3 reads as CASSPGLAGGGEQFF. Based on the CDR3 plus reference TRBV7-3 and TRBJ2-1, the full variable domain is GAGVSQTPSNKVTEKGKYVELRCDPISGHTALYWYRQSLGQGPEFLIYFQGTGAADDSGLPNDRFFAVRPEGSVSTLKIQRTERGDSAVYLCASSPGLAGGGEQFFGPGTRLTVL.

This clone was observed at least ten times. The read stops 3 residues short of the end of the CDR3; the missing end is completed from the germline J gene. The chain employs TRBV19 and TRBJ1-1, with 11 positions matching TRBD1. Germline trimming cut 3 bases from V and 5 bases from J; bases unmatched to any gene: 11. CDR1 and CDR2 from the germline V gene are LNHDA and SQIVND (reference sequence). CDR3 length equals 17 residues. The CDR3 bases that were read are TGTGCCAGTAGTATTGGACAGGGGGCTATAGGATGGACTGAA. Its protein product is CASSIGQGAIGWTE. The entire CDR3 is CASSIGQGAIGWTEAFF.

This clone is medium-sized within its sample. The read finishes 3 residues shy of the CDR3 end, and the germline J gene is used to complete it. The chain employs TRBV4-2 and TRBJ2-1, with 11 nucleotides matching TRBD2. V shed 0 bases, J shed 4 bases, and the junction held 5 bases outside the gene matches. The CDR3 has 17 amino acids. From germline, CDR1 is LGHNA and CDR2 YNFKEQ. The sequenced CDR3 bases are TGTGCCAGCAGCCAAGAGTTCTCTAGCGGGAGGTACAATGAG. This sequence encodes CASSQEFSSGRYNE. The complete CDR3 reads CASSQEFSSGRYNEQFF.

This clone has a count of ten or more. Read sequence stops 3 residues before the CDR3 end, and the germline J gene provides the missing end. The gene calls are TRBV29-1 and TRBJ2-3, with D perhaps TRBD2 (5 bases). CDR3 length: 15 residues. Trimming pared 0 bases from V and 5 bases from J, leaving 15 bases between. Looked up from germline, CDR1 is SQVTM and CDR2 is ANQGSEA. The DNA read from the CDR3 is TGCAGCGTTGAAGAAGGAGCCTTAGCGTTAGATACG. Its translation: CSVEEGALALDT. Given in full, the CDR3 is CSVEEGALALDTQYF.

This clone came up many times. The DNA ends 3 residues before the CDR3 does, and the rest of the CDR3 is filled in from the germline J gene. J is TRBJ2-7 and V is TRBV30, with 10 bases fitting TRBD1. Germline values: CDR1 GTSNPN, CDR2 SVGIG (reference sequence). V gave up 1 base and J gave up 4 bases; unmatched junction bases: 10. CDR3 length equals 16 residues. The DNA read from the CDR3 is TGTGCCTGGAGTGCCTCCCCGGGGACAGGGGCTTACGAG. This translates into CAWSASPGTGAYE. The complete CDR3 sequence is CAWSASPGTGAYEQYF.